The sequence of this TCR beta chain was determined in a study of shared clonotypes between healthy human individuals. Study conclusions and caveats: Several donors showed sharing of about 4.6% of naive CD4 clonotypes. Larger richness was generally estimated for naive than memory subsets. Sequencing depth was predicted to influence how clonotypes are shared among donors.

Profiling relied on immunoSEQ multiplex PCR, and the TCRdb table lists in-frame clones only, not all of them. The sample gives some 2,400,000 clones, approximately 94% of which show up once; approximately 0.13% is in the top ten. V trimming: 4 bases; J trimming: 1 base; junction bases outside the gene matches: 4. The CDR3 has 16 residues. Germline lookup yields CDR1 SGHNT and CDR2 YYREEE (reference sequence). Note on this clone: Its antigen is undetermined.

Material: naive CD4+ T cells sorted from blood. The subset denotes: CD45RA+ positively selected. The genes are TRBV5-4 and TRBJ2-5, with 13 bases lining up with TRBD2. The sequence was collected from a man between 18 and 35 years old in good health. This chain's CDR3 is CASSPTSGGFQETQYF. CDR3 DNA sequence: TGTGCCAGCAGCCCGACTAGCGGGGGGTTCCAAGAGACCCAGTACTTC.